Sequencing of this TCR beta chain was carried out in a study of Tregs in tolerant kidney transplant recipients. Study-wide points: Validation in larger populations is needed because few patients were studied.

Method: immunoSEQ multiplex PCR; TCRdb's copy keeps in-frame clones and lacks some. The table lists about 240,000 clones, roughly 80% of them singletons. This clone occurred a few times. Antigen: not known. Germline V gives CDR1 ENHRY, CDR2 SYGVKD. The CDR3 is 13 residues long. V lost 8 bases to trimming and J lost 4 bases, with 15 bases between them. Unstimulated Tregs (CD4+CD25+CD127-) and CD4+CD25- non-Tregs were sorted from PBMCs. This clonotype was obtained from a human donor in good health. Material for sequencing was CD4+ T cells from blood. The chain recombines TRBV10-3 with TRBJ2-7, with D tentatively TRBD1 or TRBD2 (5 bases each). The CDR3 nucleotides read TGTGCCATCTCAGCAGGGACGCATTACGAGCAGTACTTC. This codes for CAISAGTHYEQYF.